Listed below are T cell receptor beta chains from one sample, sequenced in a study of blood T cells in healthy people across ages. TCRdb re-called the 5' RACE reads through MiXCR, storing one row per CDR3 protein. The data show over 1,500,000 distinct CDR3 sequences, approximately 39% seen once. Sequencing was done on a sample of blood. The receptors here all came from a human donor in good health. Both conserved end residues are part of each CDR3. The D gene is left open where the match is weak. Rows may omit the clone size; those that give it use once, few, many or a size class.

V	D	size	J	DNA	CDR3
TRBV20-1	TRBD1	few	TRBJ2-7	TGCAGTGCTAGCTTATCAGGACAGGCCTACGAGCAGTACTTC	CSASLSGQAYEQYF
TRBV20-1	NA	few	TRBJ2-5	TGCAGTGCTAGTGGTCGCAGCTACCTAGAGGCCCAGTCGGAGACCCAGTACTTC	CSASGRSYLEAQSETQYF
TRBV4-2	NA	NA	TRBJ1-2	TGTGCCAGCAGCCAAGGGGGAGTGCCCGGCTACACCTTC	CASSQGGVPGYTF
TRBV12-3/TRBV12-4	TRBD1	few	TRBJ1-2	TGTGCCAGCAGTTTTTGGGACAGGGCGGACTATGGCTACACCTTC	CASSFWDRADYGYTF
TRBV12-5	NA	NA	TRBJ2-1	TGTGCTAGTGGTTTCCAGGGTTGGAGTGAGCAGTTCTTC	CASGFQGWSEQFF
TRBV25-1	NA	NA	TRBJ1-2	TGTGCCAGCAGTGAGTGGGAGGGGGGCAACTATGGCTACACCTTC	CASSEWEGGNYGYTF
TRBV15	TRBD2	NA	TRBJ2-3	TGTGCCACCAGCCCGACTAGCGGGGGTATTAGCACAGATACGCAGTATTTT	CATSPTSGGISTDTQYF
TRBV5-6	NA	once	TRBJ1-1	TGTGCCAGCAGCTTGGTGGGACTCCGGAACACTGAAGCTTTCTTT	CASSLVGLRNTEAFF
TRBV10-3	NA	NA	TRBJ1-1	TGTGCCATCAGTGAGGGGGACATGAACACTGAAGCTTTCTTT	CAISEGDMNTEAFF
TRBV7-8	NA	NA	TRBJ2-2	TGTGCCAGCAGCTTATGGTCACGGGAGCTGTTTTTT	CASSLWSRELFF
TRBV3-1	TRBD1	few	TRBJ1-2	TGTGCCAGCAGCGGAGGGGACAGGGCTAACTATGGCTACACCTTC	CASSGGDRANYGYTF
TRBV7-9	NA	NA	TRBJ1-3	TGTGCCAGCAGCTTAGAAACAAACACCATATATTTT	CASSLETNTIYF
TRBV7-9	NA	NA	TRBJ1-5	TGTGCCAGCAGCCCCGACACCTACAGGGTGGATCAGCCCCAGCATTTT	CASSPDTYRVDQPQHF
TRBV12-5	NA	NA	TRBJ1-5	TGTGCTAGTGGTTTGGTACCAGGACGGTGGGCGTCAAATCAGCCCCAGCATTTT	CASGLVPGRWASNQPQHF
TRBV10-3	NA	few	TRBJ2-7	TGTGCCATCAGCCCCTCAACAGGGATCTACGAGCAGTACTTC	CAISPSTGIYEQYF
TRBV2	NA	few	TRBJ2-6	TGTGCCAGCAGCCTAGCAGGACAGTTAGTTTTTGGGGCCAACGTCCTGACTTTC	CASSLAGQLVFGANVLTF
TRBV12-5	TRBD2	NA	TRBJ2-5	TGTGCTGGTGGTTTGGGAGCGGGACCTCAAGAGACCCAGTACTTC	CAGGLGAGPQETQYF
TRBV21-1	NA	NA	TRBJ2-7	TGTGCCAGCAGCCCCCAGGTTCCCAGTTGCCTCTCCTACGAGCAGTACTTC	CASSPQVPSCLSYEQYF
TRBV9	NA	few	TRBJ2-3	TGTGCCAGCAGCGTTGGACAGCCATCCACAGATACGCAGTATTTT	CASSVGQPSTDTQYF
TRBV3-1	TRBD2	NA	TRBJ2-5	TGTGCCAGCAGCCACCGACGGGGAGGGCAAGAGACCCAGTACTTC	CASSHRRGGQETQYF
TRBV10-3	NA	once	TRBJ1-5	TGTACCATCAGTGAGTCGACAGGCAATCAGCCCCAGCATTTT	CTISESTGNQPQHF
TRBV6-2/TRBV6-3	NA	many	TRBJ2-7	TGTGCCAGCAGGGACAGATCCTACGAGCAGTACTTC	CASRDRSYEQYF
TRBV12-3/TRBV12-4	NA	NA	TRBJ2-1	TGTGCCAGCAGTTTTCGGGTGGAGCAGTTCTTC	CASSFRVEQFF
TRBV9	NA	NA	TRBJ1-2	TGTGCCAGCGGGAGACCGAATGGCTACACCTTC	CASGRPNGYTF
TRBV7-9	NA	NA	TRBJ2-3	TGTGCCAGCAGCTTAGGCCACGGAGATACGCAGTATTTT	CASSLGHGDTQYF
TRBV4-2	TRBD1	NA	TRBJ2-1	TGTGCCAGCAGCCACCAAGACAGGGCCTCCTACAATGAGCAGTTCTTC	CASSHQDRASYNEQFF
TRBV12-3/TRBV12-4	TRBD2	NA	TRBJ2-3	TGTGCCAGCAGTCGGCTAGCGGACAATACGCAGTATTTT	CASSRLADNTQYF
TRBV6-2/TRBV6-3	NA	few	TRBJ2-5	TGTGCCAGCAGTTACCCAGACTTTTTGGAGACCCAGTACTTC	CASSYPDFLETQYF
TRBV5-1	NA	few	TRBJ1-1	TGCGCCAGCAGCTTGGAGGCAGGGGCCACTGAAGCTTTCTTT	CASSLEAGATEAFF
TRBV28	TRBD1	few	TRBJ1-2	TGTGCCAGCAGGCAATCTCAGGGGGCAGGGGGCTACACCTTC	CASRQSQGAGGYTF
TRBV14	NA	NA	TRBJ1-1	TGTGCCAGCAGCCCAACGTCGCCTAACAGCGAAGCTTTCTTT	CASSPTSPNSEAFF
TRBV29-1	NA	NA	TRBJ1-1	TGCAGCGTTGAGGGACTATTGAGGGACACTGAAGCTTTCTTT	CSVEGLLRDTEAFF
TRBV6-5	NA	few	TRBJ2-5	TGTGCCAGCAGTTGGACAGTTAAAGAGACCCAGTACTTC	CASSWTVKETQYF
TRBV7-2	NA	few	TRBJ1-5	TGTGCCAGCAGCTTTAGCGCAGATCAGCCCCAGCATTTT	CASSFSADQPQHF
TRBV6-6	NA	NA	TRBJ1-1	TGCGCCAGCAGGCTACCCCAATTAGAAGCTTTCTTT	CASRLPQLEAFF
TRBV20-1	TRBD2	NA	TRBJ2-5	TGCAGTGCTAGAGACCCACTAGCGGGGACAGAGACCCAGTACTTC	CSARDPLAGTETQYF
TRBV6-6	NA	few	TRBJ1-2	TGTGCCAGCAGTTACGAGGGAGATGACTATGGCTACACCTTC	CASSYEGDDYGYTF
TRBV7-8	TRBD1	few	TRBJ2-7	TGTGCCAGCAGTGTTAGGAGGGCGGACAGGGGCGGTGAGCAGTACTTC	CASSVRRADRGGEQYF
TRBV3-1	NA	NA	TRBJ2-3	TGTGCCAGCAGCCAAGGTAACGTAGGGTCGACGCAGTATTTT	CASSQGNVGSTQYF
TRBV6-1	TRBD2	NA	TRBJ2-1	TGTGCCAGCAGTCGAGGCCCTAGCGGGGGGCCGAGGAATGAGCAGTTCTTC	CASSRGPSGGPRNEQFF
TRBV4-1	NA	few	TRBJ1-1	TGCGCCAGCGGGGAGGCCGGGATGAGGACTGAAGCTTTCTTT	CASGEAGMRTEAFF
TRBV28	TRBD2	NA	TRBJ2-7	TGTGCCAGCAGTTTATTTGCGGGGGGGCCTTACGAGCAGTACTTC	CASSLFAGGPYEQYF
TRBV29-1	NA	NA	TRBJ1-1	TGCAGCGTACAGGAGGGGCCCGTCATGAACACTGAAGCTTTCTTT	CSVQEGPVMNTEAFF
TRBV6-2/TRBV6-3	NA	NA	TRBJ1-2	TGTGCCAGCAGTTACGATTGGACCCCGGATGGCTACACCTTC	CASSYDWTPDGYTF
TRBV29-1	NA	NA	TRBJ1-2	TGCAGCGTTGAAGATCTGTTGGACACTAATGGCTACACCTTC	CSVEDLLDTNGYTF
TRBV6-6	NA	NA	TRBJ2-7	TGTGCCAGCAGTTTTCGGGTGGCCGGCGAGCAGTACTTC	CASSFRVAGEQYF
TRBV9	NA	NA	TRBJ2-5	TGTGCCAGCACCAGAACTGGGAGTCTTGAACAGACCCAGTACTTC	CASTRTGSLEQTQYF
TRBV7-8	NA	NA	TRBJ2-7	TGTGCCAGCAGCCCAATCGACGGGTTTGGGGTCGAGCAGTACTTC	CASSPIDGFGVEQYF
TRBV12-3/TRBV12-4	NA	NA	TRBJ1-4	TGTGCCAGCAGTTTTTGGGTAAATGAAAAACTGTTTTTT	CASSFWVNEKLFF
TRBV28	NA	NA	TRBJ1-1	TGTGCCAGCAGTTTGATGGGCATTATAAGGAACACTGAAGCTTTCTTT	CASSLMGIIRNTEAFF
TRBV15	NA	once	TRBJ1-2	TGTGCCACCAGCAGAGAGCGGGCAGGGAGCTATGGCTACACCTTC	CATSRERAGSYGYTF
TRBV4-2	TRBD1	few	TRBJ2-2	TGTGCCAGCAGCCAGGGGACAGGGGGCCCCGGGGAGCTGTTTTTT	CASSQGTGGPGELFF
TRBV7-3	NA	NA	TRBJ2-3	TGTGCCAGCAGCTTAAGTCCCCCCGGTCCGCAGTATTTT	CASSLSPPGPQYF
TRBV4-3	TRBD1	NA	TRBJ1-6	TGCGCCAGCAGCCAACTGGGACAGAATAATTCACCCCTCCACTTT	CASSQLGQNNSPLHF
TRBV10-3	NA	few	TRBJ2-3	TGTGCCATCAGTGAGAGGATACTTGGGGGCGGTAGCACAGATACGCAGTATTTT	CAISERILGGGSTDTQYF
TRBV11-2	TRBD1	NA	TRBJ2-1	TGTGCCAGCAGCCACCGACAGGGCCGATTCTACAATGAGCAGTTCTTC	CASSHRQGRFYNEQFF
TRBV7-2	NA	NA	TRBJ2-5	TGTGCCAGCAGCTTTAGATCGGGCGGGACGGCGATGTACTTC	CASSFRSGGTAMYF
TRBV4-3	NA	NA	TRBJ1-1	TGCGCCAGCAGCCAAGATTTGCAGGAAGCTTTCTTT	CASSQDLQEAFF
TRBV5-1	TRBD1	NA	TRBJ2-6	TGCGCCAGCAGCTTGGAGGGGACAGGTTTCTCTGGGACCAACGTCCTGACTTTC	CASSLEGTGFSGTNVLTF
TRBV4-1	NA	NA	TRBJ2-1	TGCGCCAGCAGCCATCGACTGGGCAGGCGGACCTACAATGAGCAGTTCTTC	CASSHRLGRRTYNEQFF